This entry lists 5 T cell receptor beta chains sequenced from one sample in a study of blood T cell repertoires in COVID-19. Produced via immunoSEQ multiplex PCR; TCRdb's table is partial and in-frame only. The data show around 49,000 clones, more than 70% seen once. Specimen: peripheral blood. These receptors all come from a human donor in a cohort sampled during active COVID-19.

The chain joins TRBV18 to TRBJ2-7, with TRBD2 matching over 10 bases. Germline V gene sequence: CDR1 KGHSH, CDR2 LQKENI. This CDR3 is 17 amino acids long. Trimming removed 5 bases from V and 5 bases from J; junction bases left unmatched: 15. CDR3 coding DNA: TGTGCCAGCTCAAACTCACGGCTCAGCGGGAGGGTCCACGAGCAGTACTTC. Translation: CASSNSRLSGRVHEQYF.

The V gene is TRBV19, the J gene TRBJ1-5, with TRBD1 matching 8 bases. The CDR3 runs to 14 residues. Germline V CDR1 and CDR2: LNHDA, SQIVND (reference sequence). The V and J ends lost 6 bases and 7 bases, in that order; junction bases with no gene match: 8. The CDR3 spells CASRNQGARQPQHF. CDR3 sequence (DNA): TGTGCCAGTAGGAACCAGGGGGCGCGGCAGCCCCAGCATTTT.

The chain couples TRBV2 to TRBJ1-6, with D maybe TRBD1 (6 bases). Germline V CDR1 and CDR2: SNHLY, FYNNEI. The CDR3 length is 15 residues. V dropped 6 bases and J dropped 5 bases, with 14 bases sitting between them. CDR3 loop: CASRAGQLNNSPLHF. The CDR3 nucleotides are TGTGCCAGCAGAGCCGGACAGCTGAATAATTCACCCCTCCACTTT. Full variable domain (missing parts from reference TRBV2 and TRBJ1-6): EPEVTQTPSHQVTQMGQEVILRCVPISNHLYFYWYRQILGQKVEFLVSFYNNEISEKSEIFDDQFSVERPDGSNFTLKIRSTKLEDSAMYFCASRAGQLNNSPLHFGNGTRLTVT.

The chain carries TRBV7-9 and TRBJ1-1; a possible D gene is TRBD1 (5 bases). The germline V and J ends were trimmed by 0 bases and 4 bases, with 12 bases remaining between them. Germline values: CDR1 SEHNR, CDR2 FQNEAQ (reference sequence). There are 15 residues in the CDR3. CDR3 protein: CASSLALGEATEAFF. The CDR3 nucleotides read TGTGCCAGCAGCTTAGCCCTAGGGGAAGCCACTGAAGCTTTCTTT.

The V gene is TRBV6-5, the J gene TRBJ1-3; D call uncertain. CDR1 and CDR2 from the germline V gene are MNHEY and SVGAGI. This CDR3 has 13 residues. V was trimmed by 7 bases and J by 0 bases, leaving 7 bases between them. CDR3 region: CASTGVSGNTIYF. Here the CDR3 DNA reads TGTGCCAGCACCGGGGTCTCTGGAAACACCATATATTTT.